This entry describes one TCR beta chain. Its antigen is not yet known. There are no base qualities to consult, and no much larger clone falls within one base. CDR1 and CDR2, looked up from the germline V gene, are KGHSH and LQKENI. Counted from cysteine to phenylalanine, this CDR3 has 15 amino acids. The CDR3 DNA has 45 bases and is translated from base 1. Cut back by 1 base and 0 bases, the V and J ends lie 9 bases apart. Whole blood was collected in K2EDTA tubes by collaborating institutions according to the institutions' own protocols. Collaborator samples were shipped for TCRbeta analysis as frozen whole blood, isolated PBMCs, or DNA extracted from either sample type. This sample was taken from a study of blood T cell repertoires in COVID-19 (dated by TCRdb to about 2020). About the full investigation: Samples from collaborators originated in the United States, Italy and Spain and spanned both the acute and convalescent phases of COVID-19. The prospective study material was composed of cDNA or gDNA derived from T cells, B-cell-depleted T cells, or PBMCs. The dataset comprised deeply sampled blood TCRbeta repertoires from subjects exposed to, actively infected with, or recovered from COVID-19. A freely available public database, intended as a resource for researchers studying the immune response to SARS-CoV-2, is where the repertoires were released. The samples were drawn from the first 160 participants of the ongoing ImmuneRACE study and from some 1,300 subjects provided by 6 global collaborators. The sample metadata nearly always contained a de-identified subject ID, COVID-19 status, age in years and sex. Where HLA class I and class II types were available, the types were taken from metadata supplied by the sample provider, not from assay-based typing.

Study-level results and caveats: Clinical and demographic metadata were provided uncurated, with the amount varying by source and participant.

TCRbeta CDR3 regions were amplified from genomic DNA using the immunoSEQ Assay, a bias-controlled multiplex PCR. For the original study's pipeline: The number of nucleated cells in each sample was estimated from the amplification of reference gene primers within the assay. Sequence reads were collapsed and filtered to measure the absolute abundance of every unique TCRbeta CDR3 rearrangement. Productive Simpson clonality was computed per sample as the square root of Simpson's diversity index over productive rearrangements. TCRdb re-hosts the immuneACCESS table, in-frame sequences only. Its copies lack some clones; in the studies checked, an unresolved V gene accounts for under half of them, and the cause for the rest is not known. V, J and clone size reflect that table, while D and trimming were determined from the DNA. The sample data list some 52,000 clones, and roughly 87% of these were observed just once. The ten largest clones add up to roughly 5.3% of the sample.

This receptor was identified in a man in his sixties with active COVID-19. The sequence is built from TRBV18 and TRBJ1-1; there is no confident call for the D gene. Source material: peripheral blood. The CDR3 region has the sequence CASSPRADMNTEAFF. DNA sequence: TGTGCCAGCTCACCACGGGCAGATATGAACACTGAAGCTTTCTTT. The CDR3, completed at both ends by the reference TRBV18 and TRBJ1-1 genes, gives the full variable domain NAGVMQNPRHLVRRRGQEARLRCSPMKGHSHVYWYRQLPEEGLKFMVYLQKENIIDESGMPKERFSAEFPKEGPSILRIQQVVRGDSAAYFCASSPRADMNTEAFFGQGTRLTVV.